This is a list of T cell receptor beta chains from one sample in a study of T cell repertoires in cytomegalovirus infection. These receptors have no identified antigens. A single record per CDR3 protein comes from TCRdb applying MiXCR to the reads. The table includes hundreds of thousands of distinct CDR3 sequences, more than 40% detected once. The starting material was cultured PBMCs, obtained from culture after CMV antigen stimulation. The receptors originated from a human donor in good health (CMV status not recorded). Some clones in this sample may be carry-over from other donors' samples. The CDR3 runs from the conserved cysteine through the conserved F or W. Each record gives: J gene, V gene, CDR3 protein.

>TRBJ2-7|TRBV12-3/TRBV12-4
CASSLVAFGDHYEQYF
>TRBJ2-5|TRBV10-3
CAISGQGREETQYF
>TRBJ2-3|TRBV10-3
CAISPPSSVTDTQYF
>TRBJ1-2|TRBV7-9
CASSGAQPGGYTF
>TRBJ2-7|TRBV5-1
CASSRMYSYEQYF
>TRBJ2-2|TRBV11-2
CAGQRVAGDITGELFF
>TRBJ1-1|TRBV5-4
CASSPRDRGFTEAFF
>TRBJ2-3|TRBV27
CASSSLRHTIGDTQYF
>TRBJ1-2|TRBV12-3/TRBV12-4
CASSPRGPKNYGYTF
>TRBJ2-5|TRBV12-3/TRBV12-4
CASSWGLAAQETQYF
>TRBJ1-6|TRBV4-3
CASSQDRRDSPLHF
>TRBJ2-3|TRBV2
CASSATGGQAEDTQYF
>TRBJ2-7|TRBV7-6
CASSPDSLPSYEQYF
>TRBJ2-5|TRBV2
CASRKGAGEEETQYF
>TRBJ2-7|TRBV12-3/TRBV12-4
CASSLGWGDEQYF
>TRBJ2-1|TRBV5-6
CASSQLAGASYAGGEQFF
>TRBJ2-7|TRBV12-3/TRBV12-4
CASSYYLYEQYF
>TRBJ2-7|TRBV7-2
CASSLFAGGGEQYF
>TRBJ2-3|TRBV10-3
CAIREVLAGQDTQYF
>TRBJ2-7|TRBV7-2
CASSYQQGGYEQYF
>TRBJ2-5|TRBV7-6
CASSVSSGGRGETQYF
>TRBJ1-1|TRBV6-6
CARRGRRAVNTEAFF
>TRBJ2-3|TRBV11-3
CASSSRGQGTDTQYF
>TRBJ2-1|TRBV5-5
CASSLARGNYYNEQFF
>TRBJ2-1|TRBV19
CASSHLQSNEQFF
>TRBJ2-3|TRBV11-2
CASSYERGPTDTQYF
>TRBJ1-1|TRBV7-3
CASSLMRGNTEAFF
>TRBJ1-2|TRBV2
CASSEAGRLYGYTF
>TRBJ2-1|TRBV20-1
CSARDGALPRFF
>TRBJ2-1|TRBV6-2/TRBV6-3
CASSYTRMLQFF
>TRBJ2-1|TRBV7-9
CASSLVGRGGSNEQFF
>TRBJ2-4|TRBV6-6
CASSYGTSGGNIQYF
>TRBJ1-1|TRBV20-1
CSARSLWDTEAFF
>TRBJ1-5|TRBV2
CASRGDSNQPQHF
>TRBJ2-3|TRBV11-2
CASSWIRTSGRALSPDTQYF
>TRBJ1-2|TRBV6-4
CASSSGPRRGGYTF
>TRBJ1-1|TRBV28
CASTLPRELGTEAFF
>TRBJ2-1|TRBV2
CASSGGTGGDEQFF
>TRBJ2-5|TRBV14
CASSQLPLEETQYF
>TRBJ1-2|TRBV7-6
CASSPGGQGSGGYTF
>TRBJ2-3|TRBV18
CASSPEEAGETQYF
>TRBJ1-6|TRBV7-2
CASSFRPGPNSPLHF
>TRBJ2-1|TRBV7-6
CASSFHRLAGLYEQFF
>TRBJ1-1|TRBV7-6
CASSLALGRSNTEAFF
>TRBJ2-7|TRBV7-9
CASRPWDRDSYEQYF
>TRBJ2-3|TRBV7-2
CASSLMASGSADTQYF
>TRBJ2-2|TRBV7-2
CASSPERESTGELFF
>TRBJ1-2|TRBV20-1
CSGREDYGYTF
>TRBJ2-3|TRBV10-2
CASTGPSSTDTQYF
>TRBJ2-7|TRBV7-2
CASSPLPGEGEQYF
>TRBJ2-1|TRBV20-1
CSARTSHRPYNEQFF
>TRBJ2-7|TRBV7-2
CASSLVGRTSYEQYF
>TRBJ2-1|TRBV4-1
CASSQESGEQFF
>TRBJ2-5|TRBV7-9
CASSFGTSGGQETQYF
>TRBJ1-1|TRBV19
CASSIDHQGGTEAFF
>TRBJ2-1|TRBV7-2
CASSLEFGHEQFF
>TRBJ2-1|TRBV6-5
CASRLAASSYNEQFF
>TRBJ1-3|TRBV7-2
CASSRGGSGNTIYF
>TRBJ2-2|TRBV6-6
CASSRTGGDGELFF
>TRBJ2-1|TRBV7-6
CASSARGYNEQFF